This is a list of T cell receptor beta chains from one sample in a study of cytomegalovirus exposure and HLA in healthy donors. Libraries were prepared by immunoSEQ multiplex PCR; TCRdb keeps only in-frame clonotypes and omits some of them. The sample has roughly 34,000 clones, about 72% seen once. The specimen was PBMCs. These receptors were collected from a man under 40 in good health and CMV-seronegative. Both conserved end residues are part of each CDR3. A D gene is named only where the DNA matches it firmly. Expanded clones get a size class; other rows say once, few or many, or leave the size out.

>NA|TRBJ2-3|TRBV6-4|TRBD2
TGTGCCAGCAGCCGCGGGAGTAGCACAGATACGCAGTATTTT
CASSRGSSTDTQYF
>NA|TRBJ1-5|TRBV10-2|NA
TGCGCCAGCAGTGATTTTAGACAGCCCCAGCATTTT
CASSDFRQPQHF
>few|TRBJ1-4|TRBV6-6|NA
TGTGCCAGCAGTTACGGCCCGGGGGGGGGTGAAAAACTGTTTTTT
CASSYGPGGGEKLFF
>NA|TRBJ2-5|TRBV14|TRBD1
TGTGCCAGCAGCCAAGGACAGGGGTACCAAGAGACCCAGTACTTC
CASSQGQGYQETQYF
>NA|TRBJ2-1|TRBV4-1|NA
TGCGCCAGCAGCCAAGTAGTACTCAATGAGCAGTTCTTC
CASSQVVLNEQFF
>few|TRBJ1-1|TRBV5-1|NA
TGCGCCAGCAGCTTGGGGTTCGGGGGGCTCACTGAAGCTTTCTTT
CASSLGFGGLTEAFF
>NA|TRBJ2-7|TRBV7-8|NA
TGTGCCAGCAGCTTAGTGGGCAGTCCCTACGAGCAGTACTTC
CASSLVGSPYEQYF
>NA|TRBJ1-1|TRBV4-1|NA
TGCGCCAGCAGCCGTATCGTACAGGGTATACAATACCTCAAGAACACTGAAGCTTTCTTT
CASSRIVQGIQYLKNTEAFF
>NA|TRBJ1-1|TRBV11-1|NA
TGTGCCAGCAGCAAGACAGGGAACACTGAAGCTTTCTTT
CASSKTGNTEAFF
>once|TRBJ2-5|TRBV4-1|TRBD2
TGCGCCAGCAGCCAAGATAGGGGTAGCGGGGACCCAGGGACCCAGTACTTC
CASSQDRGSGDPGTQYF
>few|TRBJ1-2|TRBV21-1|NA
TGTGCCAGCAGCCCGGAGGCGGACTATGGCTACACCTTC
CASSPEADYGYTF
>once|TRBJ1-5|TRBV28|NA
TGTGCCAGCAGTTTCAGGGCAAGTAGTAGCAATCAGCCCCAGCATTTT
CASSFRASSSNQPQHF
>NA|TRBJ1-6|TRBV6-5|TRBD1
TGTGCCAGCAGCGCACAGGGGGGGGATAATTCACCCCTCCACTTT
CASSAQGGDNSPLHF
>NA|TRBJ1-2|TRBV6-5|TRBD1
TGTGCCAGCAGTGGTGACAGGGGCGGAGGGTATGGCTACACCTTC
CASSGDRGGGYGYTF
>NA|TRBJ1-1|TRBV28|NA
TGTGCCAGCAGACCCCTGGGGGGACGCGCGGGCCCCGGCGCTGAAGCTTTCTTT
CASRPLGGRAGPGAEAFF
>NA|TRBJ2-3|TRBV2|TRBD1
TGTGCCGGAGCGGGACAGGGGATTAGAGATACGCAGTATTTT
CAGAGQGIRDTQYF
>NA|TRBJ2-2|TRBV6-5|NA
TGTGCCAGCAGTTACTCGTCTTTCCGGGTCGGGGAGCTGTTTTTT
CASSYSSFRVGELFF
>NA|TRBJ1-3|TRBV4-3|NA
TGCGCCAGCAGCCAACGCGGGGCGGGCGGCGCTGGAAACACCATATATTTT
CASSQRGAGGAGNTIYF
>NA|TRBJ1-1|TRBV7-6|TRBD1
TGTGCCAGCAGCCTAAACTTTCAGGGACAGCTAAACACTGAAGCTTTCTTT
CASSLNFQGQLNTEAFF
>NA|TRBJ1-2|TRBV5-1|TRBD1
TGCGCCAGCAGTTTTGCACAGGGGGAAAATGGCTACACCTTC
CASSFAQGENGYTF
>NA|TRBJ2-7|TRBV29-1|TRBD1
TGCAGCGTTGATTCTTGGGGAAAGACAGGGGGTTACGAGCAGTACTTC
CSVDSWGKTGGYEQYF
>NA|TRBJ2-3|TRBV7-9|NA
TGTGCCAGCAGCCTGGGGAGTAGCACAGATACGCAGTATTTT
CASSLGSSTDTQYF
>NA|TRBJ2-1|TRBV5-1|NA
TGCGCCAGCAGCTATACAAATGAGCAGTTCTTC
CASSYTNEQFF
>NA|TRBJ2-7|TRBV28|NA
TGTGCCAGCAGTACAGGGCACGACGAGCAGTACTTC
CASSTGHDEQYF
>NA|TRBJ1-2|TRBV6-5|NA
TGTGCCAGCAGGAGTGGACAGTCGACCTATGGCTACACCTTC
CASRSGQSTYGYTF
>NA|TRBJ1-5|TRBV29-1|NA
TGCAGCGTTGAAACGGGGAATAGCAATCAGCCCCAGCATTTT
CSVETGNSNQPQHF
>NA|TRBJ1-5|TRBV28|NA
TGTGCCAGCATATCCCCGTCTCAGCCCCAGCATTTT
CASISPSQPQHF
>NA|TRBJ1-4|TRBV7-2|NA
TGTGCCAGCAGCTTCGGGGAGAGCGCTAATGAAAAACTGTTTTTT
CASSFGESANEKLFF
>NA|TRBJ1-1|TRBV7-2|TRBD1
TGTGCCAGCAGCTTATCGCGAAGGGGGCTTATCACTGAAGCTTTCTTT
CASSLSRRGLITEAFF
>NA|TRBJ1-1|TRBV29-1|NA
TGCAGCGTTGAAGGCGGGGATAGAAACACTGAAGCTTTCTTT
CSVEGGDRNTEAFF
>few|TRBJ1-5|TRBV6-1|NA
TGTGCCAGCAGTGTTTTCCCGGGGGGGGGCAATCAGCCCCAGCATTTT
CASSVFPGGGNQPQHF
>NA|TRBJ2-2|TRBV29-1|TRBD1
TGCAGCGTGATGGACAGGGTTGACACCGGGGAGCTGTTTTTT
CSVMDRVDTGELFF
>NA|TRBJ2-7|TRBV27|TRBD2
TGTGCCAGGGGGGGGGTCCGCGAGCAGTACTTC
CARGGVREQYF
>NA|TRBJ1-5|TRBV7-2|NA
TGTGCCAGCAGCATTAGCGGGACGGCGGGGTCAGGGGCCCAGCATTTT
CASSISGTAGSGAQHF
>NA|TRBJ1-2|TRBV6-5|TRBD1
TGTGCCAGCAGTAGTCGACAGGGGGTAAACTATGGCTACACCTTC
CASSSRQGVNYGYTF
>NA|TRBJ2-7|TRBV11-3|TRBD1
TGTGCCAGCAGCTCTACCGGGACAGGGGACTACGAGCAGTACTTC
CASSSTGTGDYEQYF
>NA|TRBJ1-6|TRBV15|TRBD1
TGTGCCACCAGCAGGGACAGGGGGAATTCACCCCTCCACTTT
CATSRDRGNSPLHF
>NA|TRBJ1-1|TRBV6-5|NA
TGTGCCAGCAGTTACAGGGGGAACACTGAAGCTTTCTTT
CASSYRGNTEAFF
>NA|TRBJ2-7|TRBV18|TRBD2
TGTGCCAGCTCACCACCGGGACGGGAGGAGGGCGAGCAGTACTTC
CASSPPGREEGEQYF
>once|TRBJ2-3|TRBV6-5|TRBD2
TGTGCCAGCAGTTATTGGGCGGGAGGTAGGACAGATACGCAGTATTTT
CASSYWAGGRTDTQYF